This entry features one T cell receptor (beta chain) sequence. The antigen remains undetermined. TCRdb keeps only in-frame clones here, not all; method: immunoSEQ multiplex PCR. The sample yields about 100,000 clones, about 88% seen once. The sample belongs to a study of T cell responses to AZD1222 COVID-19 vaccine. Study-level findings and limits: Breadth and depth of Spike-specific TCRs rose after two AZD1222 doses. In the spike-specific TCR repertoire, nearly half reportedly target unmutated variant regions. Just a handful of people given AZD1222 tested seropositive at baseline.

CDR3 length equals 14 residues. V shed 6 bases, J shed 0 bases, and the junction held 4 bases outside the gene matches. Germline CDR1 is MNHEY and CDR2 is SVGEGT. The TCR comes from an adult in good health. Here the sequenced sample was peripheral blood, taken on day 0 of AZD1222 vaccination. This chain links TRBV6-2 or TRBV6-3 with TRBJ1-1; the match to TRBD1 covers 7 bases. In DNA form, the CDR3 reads TGTGCCAGCAGCGCAGGGGGATTGAACACTGAAGCTTTCTTT. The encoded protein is CASSAGGLNTEAFF.